The sequence of this TCR beta chain was determined in a study of T cells in Graves' hyperthyroidism and ophthalmopathy. Across the study: At initial diagnosis, before any treatment had begun, peripheral blood was obtained.

Graves' hyperthyroidism was deemed stable given no ophthalmopathy progression within 18 months. Amplified TCR beta CDR3 regions derived from RNA transcripts. HTBI primers were the set used in a first-round RT-PCR of the TCR CDR3. TCRdb called the multiplex PCR reads again in MiXCR, with one record for every CDR3 protein. There are about 710,000 distinct CDR3 sequences in the sample; about a sixth occur only once, and around 8.1% lies in the top ten. Germline CDR1 MDHEN, CDR2 SYDVKM. V trimming: 8 bases; J trimming: 4 bases; junction bases outside the gene matches: 2. The CDR3 runs to 13 residues. This clonotype was recorded at least ten times.

The sample consisted of blood. The chain joins TRBV28 to TRBJ2-1, with 10 nucleotides matching TRBD2. This sequence originates from a man in his late teens or twenties with Graves' hyperthyroidism. The CDR3 here is CASLAGAYNEQFF. The CDR3 nucleotides read TGTGCCAGCCTAGCGGGAGCATACAATGAGCAGTTCTTC.